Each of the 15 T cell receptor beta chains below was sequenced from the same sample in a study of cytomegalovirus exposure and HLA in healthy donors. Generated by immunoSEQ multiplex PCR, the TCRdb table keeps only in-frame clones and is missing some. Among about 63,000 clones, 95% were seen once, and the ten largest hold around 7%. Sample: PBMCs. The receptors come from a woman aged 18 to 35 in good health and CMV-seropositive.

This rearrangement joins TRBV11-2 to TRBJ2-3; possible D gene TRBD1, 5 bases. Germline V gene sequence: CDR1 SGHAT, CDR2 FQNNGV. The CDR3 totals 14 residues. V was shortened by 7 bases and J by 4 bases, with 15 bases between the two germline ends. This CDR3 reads CASNTIQVPDTQYF. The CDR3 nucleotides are TGTGCCAGCAACACCATACAGGTTCCAGATACGCAGTATTTT.

The CDR3 coding sequence is TGTGCCAGCAGCGCACTAGACTTACTAGCGGCCGAGCAGTTCTTC. Translating gives CASSALDLLAAEQFF. This chain joins TRBV9 and TRBJ2-1; 8 nucleotides match TRBD2. The CDR3 totals 15 residues. The germline V gene has CDR1 SGDLS and CDR2 YYNGEE. Germline trimming cut 3 bases from V and 10 bases from J; bases unmatched to any gene: 12.

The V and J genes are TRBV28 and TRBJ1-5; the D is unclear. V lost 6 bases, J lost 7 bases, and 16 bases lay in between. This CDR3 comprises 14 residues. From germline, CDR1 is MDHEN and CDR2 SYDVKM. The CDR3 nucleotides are TGTGCCAGCAGGGGTGGAGGGTCGGGACAGCCCCAGCATTTT. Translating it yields CASRGGGSGQPQHF.

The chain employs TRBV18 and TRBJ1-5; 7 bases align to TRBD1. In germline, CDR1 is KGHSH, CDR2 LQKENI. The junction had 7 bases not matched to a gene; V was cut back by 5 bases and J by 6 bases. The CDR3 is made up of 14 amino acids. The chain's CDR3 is CASSSTGLSQPQHF. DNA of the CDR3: TGTGCCAGCTCATCGACAGGGCTTTCTCAGCCCCAGCATTTT.

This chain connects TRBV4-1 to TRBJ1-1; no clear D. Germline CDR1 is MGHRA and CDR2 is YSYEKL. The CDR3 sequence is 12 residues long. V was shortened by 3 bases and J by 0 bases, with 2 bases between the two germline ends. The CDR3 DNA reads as TGCGCCAGCAGCCACTTGAACACTGAAGCTTTCTTT. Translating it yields CASSHLNTEAFF.

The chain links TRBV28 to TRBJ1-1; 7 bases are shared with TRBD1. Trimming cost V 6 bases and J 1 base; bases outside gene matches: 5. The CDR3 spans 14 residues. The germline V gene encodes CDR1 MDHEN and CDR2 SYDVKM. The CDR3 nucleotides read TGTGCCAGCAGCCCGGACAGGACGAACACTGAAGCTTTCTTT. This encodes CASSPDRTNTEAFF.

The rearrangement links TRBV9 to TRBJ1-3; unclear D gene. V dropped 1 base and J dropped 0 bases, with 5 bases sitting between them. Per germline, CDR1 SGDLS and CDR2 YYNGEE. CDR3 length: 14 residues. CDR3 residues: CASSVQDSGNTIYF. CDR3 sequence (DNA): TGTGCCAGCAGCGTACAGGACTCTGGAAACACCATATATTTT.

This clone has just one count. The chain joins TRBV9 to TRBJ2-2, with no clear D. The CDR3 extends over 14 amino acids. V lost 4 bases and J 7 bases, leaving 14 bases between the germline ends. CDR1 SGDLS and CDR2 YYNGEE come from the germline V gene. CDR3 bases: TGTGCCAGCAGCCGAGAGAGTGGTAGCGGGGAGCTGTTTTTT. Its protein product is CASSRESGSGELFF.

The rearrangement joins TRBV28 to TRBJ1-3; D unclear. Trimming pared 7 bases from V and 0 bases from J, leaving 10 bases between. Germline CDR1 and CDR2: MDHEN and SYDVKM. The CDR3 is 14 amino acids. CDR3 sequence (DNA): TGTGCCAGCATCAGTCCATCCTCTGGAAACACCATATATTTT. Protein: CASISPSSGNTIYF.

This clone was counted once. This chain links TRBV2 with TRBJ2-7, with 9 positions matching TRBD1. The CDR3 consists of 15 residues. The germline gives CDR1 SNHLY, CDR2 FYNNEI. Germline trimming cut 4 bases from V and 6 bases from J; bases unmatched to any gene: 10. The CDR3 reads CASSGGQGSISEQYF. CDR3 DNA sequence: TGTGCCAGCAGTGGAGGACAGGGGTCGATCTCCGAGCAGTACTTC.

CDR3 nucleotide sequence: TGTGCCAGCAGTGGTACCAGGACGCAGTATTTT. Its protein is CASSGTRTQYF. The chain links TRBV2 to TRBJ2-3; D remains ambiguous. The germline V and J ends were trimmed by 4 bases and 9 bases, with 8 bases remaining between them. The CDR3 covers 11 residues. Germline loops: CDR1 SNHLY, CDR2 FYNNEI.

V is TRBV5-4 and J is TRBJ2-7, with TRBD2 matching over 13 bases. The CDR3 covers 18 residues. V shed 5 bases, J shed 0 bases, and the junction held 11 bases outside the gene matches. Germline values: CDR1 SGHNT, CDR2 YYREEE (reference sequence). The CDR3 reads CASRPGLAGVRGSYEQYF. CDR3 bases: TGTGCCAGCAGGCCCGGACTAGCGGGAGTAAGAGGCTCCTACGAGCAGTACTTC.

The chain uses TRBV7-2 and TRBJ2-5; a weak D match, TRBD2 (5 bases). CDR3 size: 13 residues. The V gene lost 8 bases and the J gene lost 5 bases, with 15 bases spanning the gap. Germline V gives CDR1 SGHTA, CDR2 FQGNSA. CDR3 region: CASALLGVETQYF. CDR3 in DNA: TGTGCCAGCGCACTCCTCGGGGTTGAGACCCAGTACTTC. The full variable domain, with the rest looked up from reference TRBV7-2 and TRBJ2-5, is GAGVSQSPSNKVTEKGKDVELRCDPISGHTALYWYRQSLGQGLEFLIYFQGNSAPDKSGLPSDRFSAERTGGSVSTLTIQRTQQEDSAVYLCASALLGVETQYFGPGTRLLVL.

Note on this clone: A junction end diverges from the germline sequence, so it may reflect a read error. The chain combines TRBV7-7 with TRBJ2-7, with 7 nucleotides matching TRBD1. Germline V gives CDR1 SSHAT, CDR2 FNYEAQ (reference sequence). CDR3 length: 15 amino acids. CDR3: CASSLSDGDSYEQYF. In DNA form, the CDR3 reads TGTGCTAGCAGCCTATCCGATGGGGACAGCTACGAGCAGTACTTC.

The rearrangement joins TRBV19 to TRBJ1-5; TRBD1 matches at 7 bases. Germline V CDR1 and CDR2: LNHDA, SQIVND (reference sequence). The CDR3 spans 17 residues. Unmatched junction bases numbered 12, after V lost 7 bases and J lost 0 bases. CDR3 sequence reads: CASKGDSLTYSNQPQHF. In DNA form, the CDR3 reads TGTGCCAGTAAGGGGGACAGCCTAACCTATAGCAATCAGCCCCAGCATTTT. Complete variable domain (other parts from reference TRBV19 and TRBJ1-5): DGGITQSPKYLFRKEGQNVTLSCEQNLNHDAMYWYRQDPGQGLRLIYYSQIVNDFQKGDIAEGYSVSREKKESFPLTVTSAQKNPTAFYLCASKGDSLTYSNQPQHFGDGTRLSIL.